These 21 T cell receptor beta chains came from one sample sequenced in a study of T-cell memory formation after mild COVID-19. TCRdb recomputed calls from the 5' RACE reads with MiXCR, one row per CDR3 protein. The sample shows roughly 86,000 distinct CDR3 sequences, over 12% of them seen only once. What was sequenced was PBMCs or a T cell subset sorted from them (not recorded which). These receptor sequences come from a young man who had mild COVID-19 (a few samples of this study predate the infection). Cell type and time point are not known.

Only a few counts were recorded for this clonotype. The V and J genes are TRBV7-6 and TRBJ2-7, with D possibly being TRBD1 or TRBD2 (5 bases each). The V gene's germline CDR1 is SGHVS and CDR2 FNYEAQ. This CDR3 is 14 amino acids long. The ends were cut back, 0 bases at V and 1 base at J, with 7 bases in the middle. CDR3 nucleotides: TGTGCCAGCAGCTTAGCAGGGGAGTCCTACGAGCAGTACTTC. Protein: CASSLAGESYEQYF. Supplemented by reference TRBV7-6 and TRBJ2-7, the full variable domain reads GAGVSQSPRYKVTKRGQDVALRCDPISGHVSLYWYRQALGQGPEFLTYFNYEAQQDKSGLPNDRFSAERPEGSISTLTIQRTEQRDSAMYRCASSLAGESYEQYFGPGTRLTVT.

Turning to this clonotype: This may come from a read error, since a much larger clone is one base off. The chain is built from TRBV29-1 and TRBJ2-1; 9 positions match TRBD1. The CDR3 spans 12 residues. Per the germline V gene, CDR1 is SQVTM and CDR2 is ANQGSEA. V lost 7 bases, J lost 13 bases, and 11 bases stayed unmatched. CDR3 region: CSATGGKETQFF. The CDR3 nucleotides are TGCAGCGCCACAGGGGGCAAGGAGACCCAGTTCTTC.

J is TRBJ2-3 and V is TRBV3-1; 7 bases map to TRBD2. This CDR3 is built from 16 residues. CDR1 and CDR2 (germline): LGHDT, YNNKEL (reference sequence). V lost 5 bases and J lost 3; bases outside the gene matches: 11. The chain's CDR3 is CASSARILAVTDTQYF. CDR3 sequence (DNA): TGTGCCAGCAGCGCCCGTATCCTAGCGGTTACAGATACGCAGTATTTT.

The CDR3 DNA reads TGTGCCAGCAGCCCAAGGGCCATTGGGGTAGTGATTAACTATGGCTACACCTTC. This gives the protein CASSPRAIGVVINYGYTF. The chain has TRBV7-9 and TRBJ1-2; D is undetermined. The V gene lost 5 bases and the J gene lost 1 base, with 23 bases spanning the gap. Per germline, CDR1 SEHNR and CDR2 FQNEAQ (reference sequence). The CDR3 is made up of 18 amino acids.

The V call is TRBV7-9, the J call TRBJ2-5; the match to TRBD1 covers 8 bases. From germline, CDR1 is SEHNR and CDR2 FQNEAQ (reference sequence). Unmatched junction bases numbered 13, after V lost 5 bases and J lost 5 bases. The CDR3 has 16 residues. The CDR3 loop reads CASSPIISGGAETQYF. CDR3 nucleotides: TGTGCCAGCAGCCCCATTATATCAGGGGGCGCGGAGACCCAGTACTTC.

This clonotype was counted many times. This chain uses TRBV12-3 or TRBV12-4 with TRBJ2-1; D is tentatively TRBD1 or TRBD2 (7 bases each). V lost 9 bases and J lost 9, with 18 bases in between. The CDR3 extends over 13 amino acids. DNA for the CDR3: TGTGCCAGTCAGGGGGGGCCACTCAGTGAGCAGTTCTTC. Translating it yields CASQGGPLSEQFF.

V gene TRBV20-1 combines with J gene TRBJ2-7; TRBD1 agrees at 7 bases. Germline CDR1 reads DFQATT; CDR2 reads SNEGSKA (reference sequence). After removal of 4 bases from V and 2 bases from J, the junction contained 8 bases not matched to a gene. CDR3 size: 14 residues. CDR3 residues: CSANIQGVTYEQYF. CDR3 in DNA: TGCAGTGCTAATATTCAGGGGGTGACCTACGAGCAGTACTTC.

The table lists this clonotype with a few counts. The chain is built from TRBV7-9 and TRBJ1-4, with 7 bases lining up with TRBD1. V was pared by 3 bases and J by 7 bases, with 8 bases of the junction left unmatched. CDR1 and CDR2 from the germline V gene are SEHNR and FQNEAQ (reference sequence). The length of the CDR3 is 15 residues. The CDR3 sequence is CASSFGGTAGEKLFF. CDR3 DNA sequence: TGTGCCAGCAGCTTCGGGGGGACAGCTGGTGAAAAACTGTTTTTT.

The V gene is TRBV7-9, the J gene TRBJ1-1; TRBD1 is a possible D gene (6 bases). Germline assignment: CDR1 SEHNR and CDR2 FQNEAQ (reference sequence). The CDR3 length is 14 residues. Trimming left V 5 bases short and J 4 bases short, with 14 bases between. Written as DNA, the CDR3 is TGTGCCAGCAGCCCACAGGGAACGATCACTGAAGCTTTCTTT. Amino acids: CASSPQGTITEAFF.

The V and J genes are TRBV24-1 and TRBJ2-5; 7 nucleotides match TRBD1. Germline values: CDR1 KGHDR, CDR2 SFDVKD. This CDR3 comprises 17 residues. The J segment lost 1 base and the V segment lost 1 base, leaving 8 bases of the junction unmatched. CDR3 region: CATSDFPLGTVQETQYF. DNA of the CDR3: TGTGCCACCAGTGATTTTCCTTTGGGGACAGTCCAAGAGACCCAGTACTTC.

The gene calls are TRBV4-2 and TRBJ1-5; D gene unclear. Germline values: CDR1 LGHNA, CDR2 YNFKEQ. CDR3 size: 12 residues. V was shortened by 1 base and J by 3 bases, with 1 base between the two germline ends. The DNA for the CDR3 is TGTGCCAGCAGCCAAGCCAATCAGCCCCAGCATTTT. Translating gives CASSQANQPQHF.

This clonotype came up many times. The chain carries TRBV6-2 or TRBV6-3 and TRBJ2-4; 10 positions match TRBD1. V was pared by 5 bases and J by 3 bases, with 4 bases of the junction left unmatched. The length of the CDR3 is 15 residues. Germline CDR1 MNHEY, CDR2 SVGEGT. CDR3 DNA sequence: TGTGCCAGCAGTACCGGGACAGGGGTCAAAAACATTCAGTACTTC. This translates into CASSTGTGVKNIQYF.

The table lists this clonotype with a few counts. The rearrangement uses TRBV29-1 and TRBJ1-2; 8 positions match TRBD1. There are 14 residues in the CDR3. V shed 3 bases and J 3 bases; nucleotides not matched to a gene: 6. Germline CDR1 and CDR2: SQVTM and ANQGSEA. CDR3 loop: CSVDGRQGYYGYTF. CDR3 bases: TGCAGCGTTGATGGACGACAGGGGTACTATGGCTACACCTTC.

This clonotype has just a few counts. The rearrangement joins TRBV7-9 to TRBJ2-7; TRBD1 agrees at 7 bases. Germline loops: CDR1 SEHNR, CDR2 FQNEAQ (reference sequence). Trimming at V came to 7 bases and at J to 0 bases, leaving 6 bases not matched to a gene. The CDR3 is 14 residues long. The DNA of the CDR3 is TGTGCCAGCAACCCGGGACAGCACTCCTACGAGCAGTACTTC. This sequence encodes CASNPGQHSYEQYF.

The chain combines TRBV20-1 with TRBJ1-1; D unclear. The CDR3 spans 12 residues. Germline CDR1 reads DFQATT; CDR2 reads SNEGSKA (reference sequence). V was shortened by 4 bases and J by 3 bases, with 9 bases between the two germline ends. CDR3 residues: CSAINRHTEAFF. CDR3 sequence (DNA): TGCAGTGCTATCAACAGACACACTGAAGCTTTCTTT.

The V and J genes are TRBV4-3 and TRBJ2-3; TRBD2 agrees at 8 bases. The CDR3 consists of 21 residues. The V gene's germline CDR1 is LGHNA and CDR2 YSLEER. Germline trimming cut 3 bases from V and 0 bases from J; bases unmatched to any gene: 20. CDR3 sequence: CASSQGLAGSPVIGSTDTQYF. The CDR3 nucleotides are TGCGCCAGCAGCCAGGGATTAGCGGGGTCCCCCGTTATCGGTAGCACAGATACGCAGTATTTT.

This clonotype was seen only a few times. This rearrangement joins TRBV19 to TRBJ2-1; 14 bases fit TRBD2. With V trimmed by 7 bases and J by 7 bases, 6 bases remained unmatched. Germline V gives CDR1 LNHDA, CDR2 SQIVND (reference sequence). The CDR3 is 15 residues long. CDR3: CASNLGLAGVNEQFF. Written as DNA, the CDR3 is TGTGCCAGTAACCTGGGACTAGCGGGAGTGAATGAGCAGTTCTTC.

This clonotype occurred a few times. The gene calls are TRBV14 and TRBJ2-1; 9 nucleotides line up with TRBD2. The CDR3 is 14 amino acids. The germline V gene encodes CDR1 SGHDN and CDR2 FVKESK. V shed 4 bases, J shed 9 bases, and the junction held 7 bases outside the gene matches. CDR3 bases: TGTGCCAGCAGCCCTGTTGGTAGCGGGGGTGAGCAGTTCTTC. This sequence encodes CASSPVGSGGEQFF. Supplemented by reference TRBV14 and TRBJ2-1, the full variable domain reads EAGVTQFPSHSVIEKGQTVTLRCDPISGHDNLYWYRRVMGKEIKFLLHFVKESKQDESGMPNNRFLAERTGGTYSTLKVQPAELEDSGVYFCASSPVGSGGEQFFGPGTRLTVL.

The rearrangement links TRBV20-1 to TRBJ2-3, with D perhaps matching TRBD2 (5 bases). This CDR3 region has 15 residues. Trimming removed 6 bases from V and 2 bases from J, with 18 bases in between. CDR1 and CDR2 from the germline V gene are DFQATT and SNEGSKA (reference sequence). This CDR3 reads CSAFRDNGDTDTQYF. For the CDR3, the DNA is TGCAGTGCATTTCGGGATAACGGGGACACAGATACGCAGTATTTT.

This clonotype was counted only a few times. This chain's CDR3 is CSAQGEGPDTQYF. CDR3 bases: TGCAGCGCCCAGGGGGAGGGCCCAGATACGCAGTATTTT. The rearrangement links TRBV29-1 to TRBJ2-3, with D perhaps assigned TRBD1 or TRBD2 (7 bases each). The CDR3 has 13 amino acids. Germline lookup yields CDR1 SQVTM and CDR2 ANQGSEA. The V end lost 7 bases, the J end lost 4 bases, and 15 bases lay between the germline ends.

This clonotype has only a few counts. This sequence joins TRBV2 and TRBJ2-1, with TRBD2 matching over 9 bases. Germline assignment: CDR1 SNHLY and CDR2 FYNNEI. This CDR3 has 13 residues. With V trimmed by 9 bases and J by 7 bases, 7 bases remained unmatched. This chain's CDR3 is CARRTSDSNEQFF. As DNA, the CDR3 is TGTGCCAGGAGGACTAGCGATTCGAATGAGCAGTTCTTC.